This T cell receptor beta chain was documented in a study of prognosis after radiotherapy for stage I lung cancer. The CDR3 extends over 13 amino acids. The V gene's germline CDR1 is DFQATT and CDR2 SNEGSKA (reference sequence). The junction had 5 bases not matched to a gene; V was cut back by 3 bases and J by 7 bases. Using two-round multiplex PCR, the authors amplified TCR beta CDR3 from genomic DNA. Amplification during the initial PCR round employed primers specific to each TRBV and TRBJ gene. TCRdb re-called the multiplex PCR reads with MiXCR, one entry per CDR3 protein. The sample records some 34,000 distinct CDR3 sequences, approximately 29% being singletons. This clonotype was observed many times.

The rearrangement uses TRBV20-1 and TRBJ1-2; TRBD1 aligns across 10 bases. The sequence derives from a donor of 50 years or more with non-small cell lung cancer. Sample: PBMCs, taken before or after stereotactic body radiation therapy (not recorded which). The CDR3 region has the DNA TGCAGTGCTAGCCGTGACAGGGGGCCTGGCTACACCTTC. Its translation: CSASRDRGPGYTF.